A selection of T cell receptor beta chains follows, all from one sample in a study of OX40 agonist ivuxolimab in advanced cancers. Sequenced by immunoSEQ multiplex PCR; TCRdb stores in-frame clones only, minus some. Of about 60,000 clones detected, 80% to 95% appear once; the ten largest clones hold around 25%. The sequencing used CD4+ or CD8+ T cells sorted from blood, collected in a trial of the OX40 agonist ivuxolimab. Receptors originate from an adult with an advanced solid tumor such as melanoma, head and neck, liver or kidney cancer. CDR3s include the opening cysteine and the closing phenylalanine or tryptophan. The D gene is left open where the match is weak. Size tells how often a clone was seen (once, few, many) or the class of an expanded clone, and some rows leave it out.

TGTGCCAGCAGCCCCTTCAACAACCAAGAGACCCAGTACTTC,CASSPFNNQETQYF,.,TRBV6-5,.,TRBJ2-5
TGTGCCAGCAGTTCAGACGGGACAGCCTACGAGCAGTACTTC,CASSSDGTAYEQYF,.,TRBV6-5,TRBD1,TRBJ2-7
TGTGCCAGCAGTCTCACTCCGTACACTGAAGCTTTCTTT,CASSLTPYTEAFF,.,TRBV27,.,TRBJ1-1
TGTGCCAGCAGCTCCACAGGGTTAGCCCCGGGAAACACCATATATTTT,CASSSTGLAPGNTIYF,.,TRBV11-3,.,TRBJ1-3
TGTGCCAGCCTCCCGAACACCGGGGAGCTGTTTTTT,CASLPNTGELFF,.,TRBV7-9,.,TRBJ2-2
TGTGCCAGTAGTTTGGGGCCCCAAGAGACCCAGTACTTC,CASSLGPQETQYF,few,TRBV19,.,TRBJ2-5
TGTGCCAGCAAGTCTGCTTACTTCTACGAGCAGTACTTC,CASKSAYFYEQYF,.,TRBV6-5,.,TRBJ2-7
TGTGCCAGCAGCTTGGCCCTACAGGGGGATGGCTACACCTTC,CASSLALQGDGYTF,.,TRBV5-5,TRBD1,TRBJ1-2
TGTGCCAGTAGTATGGGGACGGGCAATGAGCAGTTCTTC,CASSMGTGNEQFF,.,TRBV19,.,TRBJ2-1
TGTGCCAGCAGCTTAATGGGTAGCGCCCTGGAAGATACGCAGTATTTT,CASSLMGSALEDTQYF,.,TRBV7-9,.,TRBJ2-3
TGTGCCAGCAGCCCCGTAGGCGGGCTGGGTCGTACTGAAGCTTTCTTT,CASSPVGGLGRTEAFF,.,TRBV11-2,.,TRBJ1-1
TGTGCCAGCAGCGCACGTTCCCTGACTAGCGGGAGCACAGATACGCAGTATTTT,CASSARSLTSGSTDTQYF,.,TRBV9,TRBD2,TRBJ2-3
TGTGCCAGCAGCCTCCCGGGTCTCTACGAGCAGTACTTC,CASSLPGLYEQYF,.,TRBV7-9,.,TRBJ2-7
TGTGCCAGCAGCCAAGAATCCCAGGATGAAAAACTGTTTTTT,CASSQESQDEKLFF,.,TRBV7-9,.,TRBJ1-4
TGCGCCAGCAGCCAACTTGGACTAGCGGGAGTAGATACGCAGTATTTT,CASSQLGLAGVDTQYF,once,TRBV4-3,TRBD2,TRBJ2-3
TGTGCCAGCAGGCCGTCACCCGGGACTCCATCCTACAATGAGCAGTTCTTC,CASRPSPGTPSYNEQFF,.,TRBV27,.,TRBJ2-1
TGTGCCAGCAGTGACGGGACGGGGAATAAAAACATTCAGTACTTC,CASSDGTGNKNIQYF,.,TRBV2,.,TRBJ2-4
TGTGCCAGCTCCGGGACTCAGTACAATGAGCAGTTCTTC,CASSGTQYNEQFF,few,TRBV9,.,TRBJ2-1
TGTGCCAGCGAGGCGGGGGGGCAGCCCCAGCATTTT,CASEAGGQPQHF,few,TRBV2,.,TRBJ1-5
TGTGCCAGTAGTATATATATTCTTTTGGCGGACAGGGTCGACACCGGGGAGCTGTTTTTT,CASSIYILLADRVDTGELFF,.,TRBV19,TRBD1,TRBJ2-2
TGCGCCAGCAGCCAAGGGGGCGGGGTTTTAGATACGCAGTATTTT,CASSQGGGVLDTQYF,.,TRBV4-1,.,TRBJ2-3
TGTGCCAGCAGTTACGAATCAAGCTCCTACAATGAGCAGTTCTTC,CASSYESSSYNEQFF,.,TRBV6-6,.,TRBJ2-1
TGTGCCAGCAGCTCCTCGACAGGGGGCTTGATGGGCCTCTACGAGCAGTACTTC,CASSSSTGGLMGLYEQYF,.,TRBV5-5,TRBD1,TRBJ2-7
TGTGCCAGCAGCTCAGGGGGCCCCGGCGGATATCAGCCCCAGCATTTT,CASSSGGPGGYQPQHF,.,TRBV27,TRBD1,TRBJ1-5
TGTGCCAGCAGTTACGGACAAAACCAAGAGACCCAGTACTTC,CASSYGQNQETQYF,.,TRBV6-5,.,TRBJ2-5
TGCGCCAGCAGCCAAGGACCACAGCAGTACTTC,CASSQGPQQYF,.,TRBV4-1,.,TRBJ2-7
TGTGCCAGCCGTCACATTTGGGATGGCTACACCTTC,CASRHIWDGYTF,.,TRBV7-9,.,TRBJ1-2
TGTGCCAGCAGTTACCGCGGGACCCTAGGCTACACCTTC,CASSYRGTLGYTF,once,TRBV6-5,.,TRBJ1-2
TGTGCCAGCAGCCCCGGGGGGGAAAAACTGTTTTTT,CASSPGGEKLFF,.,TRBV11-2,.,TRBJ1-4